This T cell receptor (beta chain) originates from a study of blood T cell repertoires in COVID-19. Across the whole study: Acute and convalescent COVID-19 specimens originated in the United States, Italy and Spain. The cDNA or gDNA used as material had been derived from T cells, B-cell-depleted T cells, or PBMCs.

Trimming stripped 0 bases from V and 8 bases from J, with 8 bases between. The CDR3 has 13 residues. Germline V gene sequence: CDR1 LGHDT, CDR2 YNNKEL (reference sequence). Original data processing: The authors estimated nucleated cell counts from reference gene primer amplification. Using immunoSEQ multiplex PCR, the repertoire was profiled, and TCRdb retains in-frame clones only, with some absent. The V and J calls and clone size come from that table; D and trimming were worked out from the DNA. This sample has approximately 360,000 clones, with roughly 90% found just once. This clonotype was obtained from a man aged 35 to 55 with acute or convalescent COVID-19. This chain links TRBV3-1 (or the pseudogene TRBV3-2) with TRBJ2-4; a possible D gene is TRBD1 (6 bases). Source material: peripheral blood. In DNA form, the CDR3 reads TGTGCCAGCAGCCAAGATTCAGGGGACATTCAGTACTTC. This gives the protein CASSQDSGDIQYF.